This T cell receptor beta chain was profiled in a study of blood T cell repertoires in COVID-19. The wider study: Acute-phase and convalescent COVID-19 samples originated in the United States, Italy and Spain. PBMCs, B-cell-depleted T cells, or T cells provided the cDNA or gDNA that made up the material.

In the original analysis: Amplified reference gene primers provided the basis for estimating nucleated cell counts. Method: immunoSEQ multiplex PCR; TCRdb's copy keeps in-frame clones and lacks some. The V and J calls and clone size come from that table; D and trimming were worked out from the DNA. Among some 100,000 clones listed, more than 70% were seen once. Trimming removed 5 bases at V and 8 bases at J, with 15 bases between. CDR1 is SGHVS and CDR2 is FNYEAQ in the germline V gene. The CDR3 is made up of 13 amino acids. This sequence was found in a human donor in a cohort sampled during active COVID-19. The rearrangement uses TRBV7-6 and TRBJ1-2; TRBD1 might be the D (6 bases). Sample: peripheral blood. This CDR3 is CASSPTGFGGYTF. The CDR3 DNA is TGTGCCAGCAGCCCAACAGGGTTTGGAGGCTACACCTTC.